Following are 32 T cell receptor beta chains from one sample sequenced in a study of response to subunit inactivated influenza vaccine. TCRdb re-called the RT-PCR reads through MiXCR, storing one row per CDR3 protein. Of around 790,000 distinct CDR3 sequences in the sample, over 20% are singletons; the top ten hold approximately 10%. The material sequenced was PBMCs from blood, taken approximately 5 days after vaccination. The source is a middle-aged man who received an inactivated influenza vaccine.

This clonotype showed up just a few times. The chain uses TRBV10-3 and TRBJ2-1, with D perhaps assigned TRBD1 or TRBD2 (5 bases each). Trimming took off 4 bases at V and 9 bases at J, with 13 bases between the two ends. The CDR3 loop spans 13 amino acids. The germline gives CDR1 ENHRY, CDR2 SYGVKD. CDR3 sequence: CAISVGGFGEQFF. The DNA for the CDR3 is TGTGCCATCAGTGTTGGGGGTTTCGGTGAGCAGTTCTTC.

In its sample, this clonotype was seen a few times. The V gene is TRBV24-1, the J gene TRBJ2-1; D possibly matches TRBD1 or TRBD2 (5 bases each). Germline V lookup: CDR1 KGHDR, CDR2 SFDVKD. The CDR3 has 14 amino acids. Deletions cut 3 bases from V and 3 bases from J, with 8 bases between. The chain's CDR3 is CATSDGDDYNEQFF. In nucleotides, the CDR3 is TGTGCCACCAGTGATGGGGACGACTACAATGAGCAGTTCTTC.

This clonotype turned up a few times. The chain employs TRBV30 and TRBJ1-2; 7 nucleotides match TRBD1. The CDR3 totals 14 residues. Per germline, CDR1 GTSNPN and CDR2 SVGIG (reference sequence). V was pared by 5 bases and J by 2 bases, with 8 bases of the junction left unmatched. CDR3 amino acids: CAWGRTGENYGYTF. DNA for the CDR3: TGTGCCTGGGGGAGGACAGGAGAGAACTATGGCTACACCTTC.

In this sample, this clonotype turned up once. CDR3 amino acids: CASRGQGRFEAFF. The CDR3 DNA follows: TGTGCCAGCAGGGGACAGGGCCGGTTTGAAGCTTTCTTT. The V and J genes are TRBV11-2 and TRBJ1-1; 9 nucleotides line up with TRBD1. Germline V gives CDR1 SGHAT, CDR2 FQNNGV. J was trimmed by 7 bases and V by 6 bases; bases with no gene match: 6. The length of the CDR3 is 13 residues.

The V call is TRBV5-5, the J call TRBJ1-2, with D unclear. The CDR3 has 15 amino acids. V dropped 4 bases and J dropped 0 bases, with 13 bases sitting between them. In germline, CDR1 is SGHKS, CDR2 YYEKEE (reference sequence). CDR3 residues: CASSGPGPANYGYTF. Written as DNA, the CDR3 is TGTGCCAGCAGCGGGCCAGGACCCGCTAACTATGGCTACACCTTC.

This clonotype was seen many times. The gene calls are TRBV20-1 and TRBJ1-5; unclear D gene. Between the trimmed V and J ends, which lost 1 base and 4 bases, there was a span of 5 bases. The germline CDR1 and CDR2 sequences are DFQATT and SNEGSKA (reference sequence). This CDR3 is 12 amino acids long. CDR3 loop: CSARGYNQPQHF. The CDR3, as DNA: TGCAGTGCTAGAGGATATAATCAGCCCCAGCATTTT.

This clonotype has just a few counts. The chain is built from TRBV12-3 or TRBV12-4 and TRBJ1-2; TRBD1 aligns across 7 bases. V trimming: 6 bases; J trimming: 5 bases; junction bases outside the gene matches: 18. This CDR3 has 17 residues. This CDR3 is CASSPFPGQPSLYGYTF. The CDR3 DNA sequence: TGTGCCAGCAGCCCTTTCCCGGGACAGCCTTCCTTGTATGGCTACACCTTC.

V gene TRBV5-1 combines with J gene TRBJ1-1; possible D gene TRBD1, 5 bases. The V end lost 2 bases, the J end lost 7 bases, and 12 bases lay between the germline ends. The V gene's germline CDR1 is SGHRS and CDR2 YFSETQ. The CDR3 has 13 residues. CDR3 in amino acids: CASSFQGMVEAFF. The CDR3 coding sequence is TGCGCCAGCAGCTTTCAGGGTATGGTTGAAGCTTTCTTT.

This clonotype has just a few counts. This chain links TRBV6-1 with TRBJ1-5; TRBD1 agrees at 7 bases. V gave up 7 bases and J gave up 3 bases; unmatched junction bases: 6. The germline gives CDR1 MNHNS, CDR2 SASEGT. The CDR3 has 14 residues. The CDR3 nucleotides are TGTGCCAGCACGCCGACAGGGTTCAATCAGCCCCAGCATTTT. It is translated as CASTPTGFNQPQHF.

This clonotype appeared a few times. This chain uses TRBV20-1 with TRBJ2-3; D remains ambiguous. The CDR3 is made up of 10 amino acids. CDR1 and CDR2 (germline): DFQATT, SNEGSKA (reference sequence). V lost 3 bases to trimming and J lost 5 bases, with 3 bases between them. CDR3 DNA: TGCAGTGCTAGTCAAGATACGCAGTATTTT. Translating it yields CSASQDTQYF.

J is TRBJ2-7 and V is TRBV9; no clear D. The CDR3 sequence is 14 residues long. Germline CDR1 reads SGDLS; CDR2 reads YYNGEE. V gave up 0 bases and J gave up 3 bases, with 10 bases separating them. The CDR3 loop reads CASSVGSQDYEQYF. The CDR3 DNA reads TGTGCCAGCAGCGTAGGGTCTCAGGACTACGAGCAGTACTTC.

This sequence joins TRBV4-3 and TRBJ2-7, with TRBD1 matching over 10 bases. The CDR3 totals 15 residues. The V and J ends lost 1 base and 7 bases, in that order; junction bases with no gene match: 7. Looked up from germline, CDR1 is LGHNA and CDR2 is YSLEER. In DNA form, the CDR3 reads TGCGCCAGCAGCCAAGGAAGGACAGGGGGTGGAGAGCAGTACTTC. As protein: CASSQGRTGGGEQYF.

This chain connects TRBV12-3 or TRBV12-4 to TRBJ1-2; no clear D gene. This CDR3 comprises 11 residues. V lost 10 bases and J 8 bases, leaving 14 bases between the germline ends. The CDR3 region is CATGGGKGYTF. The CDR3 nucleotides read TGTGCCACCGGAGGAGGTAAAGGCTACACCTTC.

This rearrangement joins TRBV20-1 to TRBJ2-7, with TRBD1 as a possible D gene (5 bases). Looked up from germline, CDR1 is DFQATT and CDR2 is SNEGSKA (reference sequence). The CDR3 spans 13 residues. The V end lost 1 base, the J end lost 1 base, and 8 bases lay between the germline ends. CDR3 sequence (DNA): TGCAGTGCTAGAGGTAGGGGATCCTACGAGCAGTACTTC. This sequence encodes CSARGRGSYEQYF.

The chain is built from TRBV29-1 and TRBJ2-1; 10 positions match TRBD2. V dropped 7 bases and J dropped 6; count of bases not matched to a gene: 3. The CDR3 runs 12 residues. The germline V gene encodes CDR1 SQVTM and CDR2 ANQGSEA. DNA for the CDR3: TGCAGCGGGGCTAGCGGGAGCAATGAGCAGTTCTTC. Protein sequence: CSGASGSNEQFF.

There are a few counts of this clonotype. This chain joins TRBV7-2 and TRBJ1-1; no clear D. Per germline, CDR1 SGHTA and CDR2 FQGNSA. The CDR3 is 13 amino acids. With 5 bases removed from V and 7 bases from J, the gap between germline ends came to 14 bases. CDR3 bases: TGTGCCAGCAGCCCTTTGACAACCCTTGAAGCTTTCTTT. Protein product: CASSPLTTLEAFF. Full variable domain (missing parts from reference TRBV7-2 and TRBJ1-1): GAGVSQSPSNKVTEKGKDVELRCDPISGHTALYWYRQSLGQGLEFLIYFQGNSAPDKSGLPSDRFSAERTGGSVSTLTIQRTQQEDSAVYLCASSPLTTLEAFFGQGTRLTVV.

The rearrangement joins TRBV27 to TRBJ1-6; D not certain. V dropped 6 bases and J dropped 5 bases, with 11 bases sitting between them. The CDR3 runs to 14 residues. CDR1 MNHEY and CDR2 SMNVEV come from the germline V gene (reference sequence). This CDR3 reads CASSEGLDNSPLHF. The CDR3 coding sequence is TGTGCCAGCAGCGAGGGTCTTGATAATTCACCCCTCCACTTT.

This clonotype was recorded many times. The rearrangement links TRBV5-1 to TRBJ2-1; D may be TRBD1 (6 bases). Per germline, CDR1 SGHRS and CDR2 YFSETQ. V lost 4 bases, J lost 4 bases, and 12 bases lay in between. The CDR3 runs to 14 residues. CDR3 coding DNA: TGCGCCAGCAGCATACTGACAGGATACAATGAGCAGTTCTTC. This codes for CASSILTGYNEQFF. The whole variable domain, remainder taken from reference TRBV5-1 and TRBJ2-1, is KAGVTQTPRYLIKTRGQQVTLSCSPISGHRSVSWYQQTPGQGLQFLFEYFSETQRNKGNFPGRFSGRQFSNSRSEMNVSTLELGDSALYLCASSILTGYNEQFFGPGTRLTVL.

The rearrangement uses TRBV11-2 and TRBJ2-2, with TRBD2 matching 7 bases. V was pared by 5 bases and J by 7 bases, with 4 bases of the junction left unmatched. This CDR3 contains 13 residues. The germline V gene encodes CDR1 SGHAT and CDR2 FQNNGV. CDR3 residues: CASSGRVSGELFF. The DNA for the CDR3 is TGTGCCAGCAGCGGGAGGGTCAGCGGGGAGCTGTTTTTT.

This chain connects TRBV12-3 or TRBV12-4 to TRBJ2-3, with TRBD2 as a possible D gene (6 bases). V lost 5 bases and J lost 2, with 14 bases in between. The CDR3 has 15 residues. The CDR3 DNA sequence: TGTGCCAGCAGTCCCCCTAGCGACTTCACAGATACGCAGTATTTT. It yields the protein CASSPPSDFTDTQYF.

The chain links TRBV25-1 to TRBJ2-7; D is ambiguous. The V end lost 7 bases, the J end lost 1 base, and 14 bases lay between the germline ends. The germline gives CDR1 MGHDK, CDR2 SYGVNS. The CDR3 is 14 residues long. The CDR3 spells CASTPTALSYEQYF. The CDR3 region has the DNA TGTGCCAGCACTCCTACAGCTTTGTCCTACGAGCAGTACTTC.

This clonotype was counted a few times. The rearrangement joins TRBV6-5 to TRBJ1-5; D perhaps matches TRBD1 (5 bases). V lost 0 bases and J lost 4, with 13 bases in between. CDR3 length equals 16 residues. Germline values: CDR1 MNHEY, CDR2 SVGAGI. The DNA of the CDR3 is TGTGCCAGCAGTTACTCGAAGCAGGGATTTAATCAGCCCCAGCATTTT. It codes for CASSYSKQGFNQPQHF.

This clonotype was counted between two and nine times. CDR3 nucleotide sequence: TGTGCCAGTGAAATCCAGGGGTATGGGGCCGGGGAGCTGTTTTTT. It is translated as CASEIQGYGAGELFF. This chain connects TRBV19 to TRBJ2-2; TRBD1 is a possible D gene (6 bases). CDR1 and CDR2 from the germline V gene are LNHDA and SQIVND (reference sequence). The CDR3 is 15 residues long. Trimming took 8 bases from V and 6 from J, leaving 19 bases between them.

This clonotype was counted between two and nine times. The V call is TRBV7-9, the J call TRBJ2-7; no clear D. The CDR3 is made up of 12 amino acids. Trimming shortened V by 6 bases and J by 5 bases, and 11 bases separated the two germline ends. From germline, CDR1 is SEHNR and CDR2 FQNEAQ (reference sequence). This CDR3 reads CASSGPADEQYF. The DNA for the CDR3 is TGTGCCAGCAGTGGACCCGCGGACGAGCAGTACTTC.

A few counts support this clonotype. The rearrangement joins TRBV20-1 to TRBJ2-1; D is uncertain. CDR3 size: 13 residues. Germline CDR1 and CDR2: DFQATT and SNEGSKA (reference sequence). The V end was cut by 5 bases, the J end by 0 bases, with 8 bases between. CDR3 sequence reads: CSAPGYSYNEQFF. The CDR3 DNA reads TGCAGTGCTCCAGGTTACTCCTACAATGAGCAGTTCTTC.

The CDR3 region has the DNA TGTGCCAGCAGCCAAGAACGGTGGGGACCCAGAGGTGTGACCTCTGGGGCCAACGTCCTGACTTTC. This encodes CASSQERWGPRGVTSGANVLTF. V usage is TRBV3-1 and J usage is TRBJ2-6, with D perhaps matching TRBD1 or TRBD2 (5 bases each). V was trimmed by 0 bases and J by 0 bases, leaving 24 bases between them. Per germline, CDR1 LGHDT and CDR2 YNNKEL (reference sequence). The CDR3 extends over 22 amino acids.

This chain uses TRBV6-4 with TRBJ2-3; D ambiguous. CDR1 is MRHNA and CDR2 is SNTAGT in the germline V gene. This CDR3 is 15 amino acids long. The V end was cut by 0 bases, the J end by 0 bases, with 7 bases between. This CDR3 is CASSDSFLSTDTQYF. In DNA form, the CDR3 reads TGTGCCAGCAGTGACTCCTTCCTCAGCACAGATACGCAGTATTTT.

This clonotype was detected a few times. The chain has TRBV12-3 or TRBV12-4 and TRBJ1-4; 8 positions agree with TRBD1. This CDR3 is 13 amino acids long. The ends lost 6 bases at V and 7 bases at J; junction bases unmatched: 4. The CDR3 spells CASSGQGGEKLFF. DNA for the CDR3: TGTGCCAGCAGCGGACAGGGAGGTGAAAAACTGTTTTTT.

This clonotype showed up just a few times. This chain connects TRBV7-2 to TRBJ1-1; D is uncertain. V was trimmed by 7 bases and J by 3 bases, leaving 18 bases between them. This CDR3 has 15 amino acids. Germline CDR1 is SGHTA and CDR2 is FQGNSA. DNA for the CDR3: TGTGCCAGCACTCGTCGGGCCCCAGTGGACACTGAAGCTTTCTTT. It specifies CASTRRAPVDTEAFF.

The rearrangement uses TRBV29-1 and TRBJ1-2; the D is unclear. Germline V lookup: CDR1 SQVTM, CDR2 ANQGSEA. Trimming left V 6 bases short and J 5 bases short, with 19 bases between. This CDR3 comprises 14 residues. In DNA form, the CDR3 reads TGCAGCGTCGCCCACGGTTCACAACTTTATGGCTACACCTTC. Its translation is CSVAHGSQLYGYTF.

For the CDR3, the DNA is TGCGCCAGCAGTGGGACTAGCGGGAGGGCCCGAGGTGAGCAGTTCTTC. This sequence encodes CASSGTSGRARGEQFF. The V and J genes are TRBV10-2 and TRBJ2-1; 15 bases are a match to TRBD2. CDR3 size: 16 residues. V shed 4 bases and J 9 bases; nucleotides not matched to a gene: 7. Germline values: CDR1 WSHSY, CDR2 SAAADI.

V is TRBV12-3 or TRBV12-4 and J is TRBJ1-2; D ambiguous. Trimming pared 1 base from V and 6 bases from J, leaving 9 bases between. The CDR3 is 13 residues long. As DNA, the CDR3 is TGTGCCAGCAGTTTAGGGGCGTTGAATGGCTACACCTTC. Its protein product is CASSLGALNGYTF.